This T cell receptor (beta chain) was recovered during a study of T cell repertoires in cytomegalovirus infection (dated by TCRdb to about 2019). Notes on the research overall: The peptide stimulations were aimed at well-studied HLA-B-restricted epitopes as well as recently identified HLA-C-restricted CMV epitopes, whose presentation resists viral immunomodulation. Because public TCR beta signatures pointed to carriage of CMV infection together with the matching HLA type, the HLA type of each donor mattered for the analysis.

A word on this clonotype: What antigen it recognizes has not been identified. Per-nucleotide qualities are absent, and no much larger clonotype sits a single base away.

According to the germline V gene, CDR1 reads SGHNT and CDR2 reads YENEEA. From the cysteine up to the phenylalanine, the CDR3 has a length of 15 residues. Only CDR3 DNA is held: 45 bases, read in frame from base 1. V gives up 2 bases and J gives up 2 bases, and the segment between their germline ends measures 10 bases. The full study reports these points: In both this cohort and an independent cohort of 350 to 400 donors, the cumulative frequency of public TCR beta family members distinguished carriers of CMV infection plus the relevant HLA type. In the ex vivo response, HLA-C-restricted CMV-specific TCR beta clonotypes were dominant, and in two of eight donors the single most frequent clonotype came from this HLA-C-restricted group.

Sequencing relied on an Illumina HiSeq 1500. TCRdb trimmed public reads at Q25 via fastp, called clones via MiXCR and kept in-frame beta chains. Each entry merges the rows of one CDR3 protein and shows their most common DNA and genes. Counted in this sample were around 770,000 distinct CDR3 sequences; roughly 28% of them appeared once. The biggest ten clones account for roughly 14% of the sample. This specimen's treatment or condition label, per the study, means: in vitro stimulation with specific CMV peptide epitopes to enrich CMV-specific T cells. This receptor was identified in a human donor in good health (CMV status not recorded). Some clones in this sample may be carry-over from other donors' samples. Sample: cultured CD8+ T cells from PBMCs, taken from culture after CMV antigen stimulation. Recombination joined TRBV11-3 with TRBJ2-1; the D gene is perhaps TRBD1 or TRBD2, each of them matching over 5 bases. The DNA reads as follows: TGTGCCAGCAGCTTACAAGCGGACACCTACAATGAGCAGTTCTTC. It is translated as CASSLQADTYNEQFF.